This T cell receptor (beta chain) was sequenced in a study of T cell clonotyping in hematopoietic cell transplantation (dated by TCRdb to the early 2020s). About the investigation overall: Pretransplant samples from recipients were collected after cytoreduction. A total of 130 or so blood samples were collected in the study from some 37 consecutive transplant recipients and their related donors. Patients were recruited between September 2015 and early 2017 and followed until late 2020 or death.

The CDR3 measures 12 amino acids from cysteine to phenylalanine. The CDR3 DNA has 36 bases and is translated from base 1. Trimming costs V 3 bases and J 5 bases, and their ends lie 10 bases apart. Based on the germline V gene, the CDR1 and CDR2 sequences are SQVTM and ANQGSEA. Comment on this clone: Its specific antigen is unknown. The input lacks base qualities; no much larger clone sits a single base away.

The immunoSEQ assay, a bias-controlled multiplex PCR with V- and J-specific primers, was used to amplify TCR beta CDR3 regions from genomic DNA. In a second PCR step, a proprietary barcode and Illumina adapter sequences were attached to the CDR3 amplicons. An Illumina MiSeq instrument was used to sequence the CDR3 libraries. On the study's bioinformatics: Export and quality control were performed with immunoSEQ Analyzer 3.0, and downstream analyses were performed with R Bioconductor and Immunarch. Only productive rearrangements in the normalized downsampled data set were used to calculate repertoire metrics. In the normalized cohort, a clonotype counted as pathologically expanded if the clonotype was larger than 5 templates. The Inverse Simpson Index served as the measure of repertoire diversity. CMV-specificity analyses were carried out on the non-normalized data set to capture all clonotypes. TCRdb took this table from immuneACCESS and kept in-frame rearrangements with V and J called. Such tables lack part of the clones; where checked against another copy, unresolved V genes explain under half of the gap, and the rest is unexplained. For V, J and clone size, that table is used; D and trimming come from the DNA. This sample is represented by about 29,000 clones; approximately 80% of them were singletons. The top ten constitute less than 8% of the sample.

Paper-wide results and their limitations: Inverse Simpson Index values from donors and from recipients before transplant predicted broader TCR repertoire diversity after transplant. The sample size was limited, and CD4 and CD8 repertoire contributions could not be separated because cells were not sorted. Recipient TCR diversity fell after transplant, with pathologically expanded clonotypes rising progressively from day 30 to day 180. Recipient repertoires showed only a small fraction of overlap with donor repertoires, and over 97% appeared de novo at the given depth.

Interpreted using the paper, the time point label stands for: recipient sample about 28 days before transplant, after cytoreduction. Recipient blood was collected about 28 days before transplant and at days 30, 100 and 180 after transplant. Nuclei Lysis Solution was used to extract genomic DNA from fresh or cryopreserved unfractionated peripheral blood mononuclear cells. The receptor's source is a woman aged 25-40 years with chronic myeloid leukemia. Some clones in this sample may be carry-over from other donors' samples. The sequencing here drew on peripheral blood mononuclear cells, taken before stem cell transplant. The chain is encoded by TRBV29-1 joined to TRBJ1-1; no D gene can be assigned with confidence. The sequence in DNA is TGCAGCGTTGACAGAGGAACGACTGAAGCTTTCTTT. It translates as CSVDRGTTEAFF.